This is a list of T cell receptor beta chains from one sample in a study of blood T cells in healthy people across ages. TCRdb re-derived calls from the 5' RACE reads in MiXCR, one entry per CDR3 protein. Here the sample spans around 870,000 distinct CDR3 sequences, around 30% being singletons. The source material was blood. The receptors shown here come from an elderly woman in good health. The CDR3 runs from the conserved cysteine through the conserved F or W. The D gene is left open where the match is weak. The size entry is marked missing in some rows and otherwise reads once, few, many or a size class.

V	D	size	J	CDR3	DNA
TRBV20-1	TRBD1	many	TRBJ2-6	CSAPGGAGANVLTF	TGCAGTGCCCCAGGGGGCGCTGGGGCCAACGTCCTGACTTTC
TRBV7-6	NA	NA	TRBJ2-7	CASSLTDYYELYF	TGTGCCAGCAGCTTAACCGACTACTACGAGCTGTACTTC
TRBV6-1	NA	many	TRBJ2-1	CASIPKRLGMDEQFF	TGTGCCAGCATCCCGAAGAGACTAGGGATGGATGAGCAGTTCTTC
TRBV7-2	TRBD1	NA	TRBJ2-7	CASSRPGQDSYEQYF	TGTGCCAGCAGCAGACCGGGACAGGACTCCTACGAGCAGTACTTC
TRBV7-2	TRBD1	NA	TRBJ1-2	CASTTDPGQGYGYTF	TGTGCCAGCACTACTGATCCGGGACAGGGGTATGGCTACACCTTC
TRBV5-1	TRBD2	many	TRBJ2-4	CASRLAGGSKNIQYF	TGCGCCAGCAGACTAGCGGGGGGTTCCAAAAACATTCAGTACTTC
TRBV27	NA	many	TRBJ1-2	CASSLGQGPGRYGYTF	TGTGCCAGCAGTTTGGGGCAGGGCCCAGGACGGTATGGCTACACCTTC
TRBV3-1	NA	NA	TRBJ2-7	CASSPLAGEQYF	TGTGCCAGCAGCCCGCTAGCTGGCGAGCAGTACTTC
TRBV20-1	NA	many	TRBJ2-7	CSARRSYEQYF	TGCAGTGCTAGACGTTCCTACGAGCAGTACTTC
TRBV2	TRBD1	NA	TRBJ1-1	CASTSQGARGTEAFF	TGTGCCAGCACCTCACAGGGGGCGCGGGGCACTGAAGCTTTCTTT
TRBV11-1	TRBD1	NA	TRBJ1-1	CANSSGTGEIMNTEAFF	TGTGCCAACAGCTCCGGGACAGGGGAAATAATGAACACTGAAGCTTTCTTT
TRBV5-1	NA	many	TRBJ2-2	CASSLVVAGELFF	TGCGCCAGCAGCTTGGTGGTAGCCGGGGAGCTGTTTTTT
TRBV6-2/TRBV6-3	NA	few	TRBJ1-2	CASSRDSQPPYGYTF	TGTGCCAGCAGTAGGGACTCTCAACCCCCCTATGGCTACACCTTC
TRBV11-2	TRBD1	NA	TRBJ2-5	CASSWTTGAQETQYF	TGTGCCAGCAGCTGGACGACAGGGGCCCAAGAGACCCAGTACTTC
TRBV9	NA	many	TRBJ1-2	CASSIELGGYTF	TGTGCCAGCAGCATAGAACTGGGGGGGTACACCTTC
TRBV7-3	TRBD2	few	TRBJ2-3	CASSPMGTNPGDTQYF	TGTGCCAGCAGCCCCATGGGGACTAATCCGGGAGATACGCAGTATTTT
TRBV25-1	NA	once	TRBJ2-5	CVSSEWETQCF	TGTGTCAGCAGTGAATGGGAGACCCAGTGCTTC
TRBV6-1	NA	many	TRBJ2-7	CASRKDWGTYEQYF	TGTGCCAGCAGAAAGGACTGGGGCACCTACGAGCAGTACTTC